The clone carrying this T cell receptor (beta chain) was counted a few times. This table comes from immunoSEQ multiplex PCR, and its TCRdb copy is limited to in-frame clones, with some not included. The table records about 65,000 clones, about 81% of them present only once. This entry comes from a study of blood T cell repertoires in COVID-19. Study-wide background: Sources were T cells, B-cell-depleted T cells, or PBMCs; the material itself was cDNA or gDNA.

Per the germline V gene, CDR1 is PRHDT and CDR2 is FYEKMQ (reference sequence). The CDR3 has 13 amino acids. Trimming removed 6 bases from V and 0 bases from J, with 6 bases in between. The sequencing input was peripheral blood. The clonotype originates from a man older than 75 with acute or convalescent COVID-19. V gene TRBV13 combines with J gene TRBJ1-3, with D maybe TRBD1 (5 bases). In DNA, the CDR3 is TGTGCCAGCAGGACAGCCTCTGGAAACACCATATATTTT. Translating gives CASRTASGNTIYF.